The 21 T cell receptor beta chains below were found in one sample sequenced in a study of OX40 agonist ivuxolimab in advanced cancers. The method was the immunoSEQ multiplex PCR assay. Drawn from immuneACCESS, this table holds only the in-frame rearrangements with V and J called that TCRdb kept. Clones are partly lost; checked studies trace under half to an unresolved V gene and leave the rest unexplained. The sample table shows tens of thousands of clones, and around 87% are seen once. The top ten constitute roughly 32% of the sample. Sequenced here: CD4+ or CD8+ T cells sorted from blood, sampled in a trial of the OX40 agonist ivuxolimab. Receptor source: an adult with an advanced solid tumor such as melanoma, head and neck, liver or kidney cancer.

V and J are TRBV7-9 and TRBJ2-3; TRBD2 matches 9 bases. Germline V gene data show CDR1 as SEHNR and CDR2 as FQNEAQ (reference sequence). This CDR3 contains 17 residues. With 5 bases clipped from V and 1 base from J, the junction kept 10 bases outside the gene matches. CDR3 loop: CASSRPGLAGGTDTQYF. The CDR3, as DNA: TGTGCCAGCAGCCGCCCAGGATTAGCGGGGGGCACAGATACGCAGTATTTT.

Concerning this clone: Other DNA sequences within the sample encode an identical CDR3. The chain employs TRBV6-5 and TRBJ2-7; the match to TRBD1 covers 9 bases. J gave up 2 bases and V 2 bases, and 1 base lay outside the gene matches. CDR1 and CDR2 (germline): MNHEY, SVGAGI. The CDR3 covers 14 residues. The CDR3 here is CASSYGTGTYEQYF. CDR3 coding DNA: TGTGCCAGCAGTTACGGGACAGGGACCTACGAGCAGTACTTC.

This sequence joins TRBV11-2 and TRBJ2-7, with D perhaps matching TRBD2 (5 bases). V was clipped by 5 bases and J by 6 bases, with 11 bases between them. This CDR3 is 12 amino acids long. From germline, CDR1 is SGHAT and CDR2 FQNNGV. This CDR3 reads CASSQEETEQYF. The CDR3 region has the DNA TGTGCCAGCAGCCAGGAGGAGACCGAGCAGTACTTC.

This chain connects TRBV7-9 to TRBJ2-7; 14 nucleotides line up with TRBD2. Germline V gives CDR1 SEHNR, CDR2 FQNEAQ (reference sequence). V shed 3 bases and J 7 bases; nucleotides not matched to a gene: 5. This CDR3 spans 15 amino acids. The CDR3 loop is CASSLTSGGVFEQYF. CDR3 sequence (DNA): TGTGCCAGCAGCTTGACTAGCGGGGGGGTATTTGAGCAGTACTTC.

The CDR3 loop is CASSLTGLAVTGELFF. For the CDR3, the DNA is TGTGCCAGCAGTTTGACGGGACTAGCTGTTACCGGGGAGCTGTTTTTT. The chain uses TRBV28 and TRBJ2-2; 9 bases match TRBD2. Germline V CDR1 and CDR2: MDHEN, SYDVKM. CDR3 length: 16 amino acids. After removal of 3 bases from V and 5 bases from J, the junction contained 7 bases not matched to a gene.

The DNA for the CDR3 is TGCGCCAGCAGCGAAGCGGGACAGGGCGGACAGCCCCAGCATTTT. Protein product: CASSEAGQGGQPQHF. The chain employs TRBV5-1 and TRBJ1-5; the match to TRBD1 covers 9 bases. The V segment lost 4 bases and the J segment 7 bases; nucleotides outside the gene matches: 9. The CDR3 totals 15 residues. The germline gives CDR1 SGHRS, CDR2 YFSETQ.

This chain joins TRBV6-1 and TRBJ1-5; D perhaps matches TRBD1 (6 bases). The V gene lost 6 bases and the J gene lost 1 base, with 13 bases spanning the gap. The length of the CDR3 is 15 residues. Looked up from germline, CDR1 is MNHNS and CDR2 is SASEGT. The CDR3 sequence: CASRRDRTSNQPQHF. The CDR3 nucleotides read TGTGCCAGCAGGCGAGACAGGACCAGCAATCAGCCCCAGCATTTT.

The chain joins TRBV18 to TRBJ2-7, with TRBD1 matching over 8 bases. CDR3 length: 13 residues. With 5 bases clipped from V and 6 bases from J, the junction kept 6 bases outside the gene matches. Per the germline V gene, CDR1 is KGHSH and CDR2 is LQKENI. CDR3 sequence (DNA): TGTGCCAGCTCATGGACAGGGCCAACCGAGCAGTACTTC. Protein product: CASSWTGPTEQYF.

The V call is TRBV6-6, the J call TRBJ2-7; the match to TRBD2 covers 7 bases. The junction had 4 bases not matched to a gene; V was cut back by 0 bases and J by 5 bases. This CDR3 has 14 residues. Germline CDR1 MNHNY, CDR2 SVGAGI (reference sequence). This CDR3 is CASSYSRRENEQYF. The CDR3 coding sequence is TGTGCCAGCAGTTACTCCCGGCGGGAGAACGAGCAGTACTTC.

The chain uses TRBV19 and TRBJ2-3; the D gene is possibly TRBD2 (6 bases). The germline gives CDR1 LNHDA, CDR2 SQIVND (reference sequence). The CDR3 extends over 15 amino acids. The germline V and J ends were trimmed by 4 bases and 0 bases, with 11 bases remaining between them. The CDR3 DNA follows: TGTGCCAGTAGTAAGGGACGGGGGAGCACAGATACGCAGTATTTT. Protein: CASSKGRGSTDTQYF.

The chain has TRBV2 and TRBJ2-3; perhaps TRBD1 as D (5 bases). The V gene lost 4 bases and the J gene lost 5 bases, with 13 bases spanning the gap. CDR1 is SNHLY and CDR2 is FYNNEI in the germline V gene. The CDR3 covers 14 residues. For the CDR3, the DNA is TGTGCCAGCAGTGGGGGCCCAGCCAGAGATACGCAGTATTTT. This gives the protein CASSGGPARDTQYF.

This clone was found a few times. The chain uses TRBV12-2 and TRBJ1-5; the table calls TRBD1, which could not be checked here. TRBV12-2 represents a pseudogene. The CDR3 sequence is 15 residues long. CDR3 in amino acids: CASRLAKTGAQPQHF. For the CDR3, the DNA is TGTGCAAGTCGCTTAGCCAAGACAGGGGCTCAGCCCCAGCATTTT.

V and J are TRBV28 and TRBJ1-1, with D possibly being TRBD1 (6 bases). CDR1 and CDR2 (germline): MDHEN, SYDVKM. V lost 8 bases and J lost 4, with 17 bases in between. The CDR3 contains 14 residues. The CDR3, as DNA: TGTGCCAGCGGATCAACAGGGCATGCCACTGAAGCTTTCTTT. Its translation is CASGSTGHATEAFF.

This chain joins TRBV13 and TRBJ2-5; the match to TRBD1 covers 7 bases. The tail of the sequence fits TRBJ2-7 better, so the J call may be wrong. The germline CDR1 and CDR2 sequences are PRHDT and FYEKMQ (reference sequence). The CDR3 totals 14 residues. CDR3 bases: TGTGCCAGCAGCCCGAGATTACAGGGGACCGAGCAGTACTTC. Residues: CASSPRLQGTEQYF.

The V gene is TRBV27, the J gene TRBJ1-2; unclear D gene. The CDR3 totals 13 residues. V lost 6 bases and J 2 bases, leaving 10 bases between the germline ends. Looked up from germline, CDR1 is MNHEY and CDR2 is SMNVEV (reference sequence). The CDR3 here is CASRTLLNYGYTF. CDR3 bases: TGTGCCAGCAGAACACTCCTGAACTATGGCTACACCTTC.

This clone was seen more than once but under ten times. This chain joins TRBV9 and TRBJ1-5; D remains ambiguous. This CDR3 spans 14 amino acids. CDR1 is SGDLS and CDR2 is YYNGEE in the germline V gene. The V gene lost 2 bases and the J gene lost 3 bases, with 9 bases spanning the gap. CDR3 nucleotide sequence: TGTGCCAGCAGCGTTGGCGGGGACAATCAGCCCCAGCATTTT. Translating it yields CASSVGGDNQPQHF.

The chain links TRBV5-1 to TRBJ1-4, with 7 bases identical to TRBD1. The V gene's germline CDR1 is SGHRS and CDR2 YFSETQ. After removal of 5 bases from V and 8 bases from J, the junction contained 9 bases not matched to a gene. The CDR3 runs to 14 residues. This CDR3 reads CASRSTGAGEKLFF. The CDR3 nucleotides read TGCGCCAGCAGATCCACAGGGGCGGGGGAAAAACTGTTTTTT.

V is TRBV4-2 and J is TRBJ2-3; D is undetermined. Germline values: CDR1 LGHNA, CDR2 YNFKEQ. V lost 2 bases to trimming and J lost 1 base, with 4 bases between them. CDR3 length: 13 residues. CDR3 sequence reads: CASSQWGTDTQYF. The CDR3 region has the DNA TGTGCCAGCAGCCAATGGGGCACAGATACGCAGTATTTT.

J is TRBJ2-3 and V is TRBV2, with 8 bases matching TRBD2. Germline V gene sequence: CDR1 SNHLY, CDR2 FYNNEI. J lost 1 base, V lost 3 bases, and 6 bases had no gene match. The CDR3 spans 16 residues. The CDR3 nucleotides are TGTGCCAGCAGTGATACTAGCGGCCCACGCACAGATACGCAGTATTTT. Its translation: CASSDTSGPRTDTQYF.

The gene calls are TRBV4-2 and TRBJ2-1; 9 bases are shared with TRBD2. There are 15 residues in the CDR3. Unmatched junction bases numbered 5, after V lost 4 bases and J lost 4 bases. Germline values: CDR1 LGHNA, CDR2 YNFKEQ. CDR3 bases: TGTGCCAGCAGCCCCAAGCGGGAGGATTACAATGAGCAGTTCTTC. This codes for CASSPKREDYNEQFF.

The rearrangement joins TRBV19 to TRBJ2-7; no clear D. V was clipped by 3 bases and J by 5 bases, with 8 bases between them. This CDR3 contains 12 residues. Per germline, CDR1 LNHDA and CDR2 SQIVND (reference sequence). The CDR3 sequence is CASSMLADEQYF. The CDR3 DNA reads as TGTGCCAGTAGTATGTTGGCGGACGAGCAGTACTTC.